These 28 T cell receptor beta chains came from one sample sequenced in a study of molecular identifiers for immune sequencing clone quantification. Each CDR3 protein is one row after TCRdb ran MiXCR on the PCR reads. The repertoire consists of 400,000 to 600,000 distinct CDR3 sequences, with roughly 26% occurring once and the leading ten covering around 0.76%. Sequencing was done on a sample of naive CD8+ T cells from blood, with Jurkat cell RNA spiked in. This sample's subset: FACS-sorted CD8+CD4-CCR7+CD45RA+ naive T cells. These receptor sequences come from a human donor in good health. Some libraries in this study had Jurkat cell RNA spiked in.

The rearrangement uses TRBV6-5 and TRBJ2-3, with no clear D. Germline V gene sequence: CDR1 MNHEY, CDR2 SVGAGI. V lost 0 bases and J 4 bases, leaving 11 bases between the germline ends. This CDR3 has 15 residues. The CDR3 nucleotides read TGTGCCAGCAGTTACTCGAGCTCAGTGGCAGATACGCAGTATTTT. Amino acids: CASSYSSSVADTQYF.

This clonotype was counted between two and nine times. This chain joins TRBV6-5 and TRBJ1-6; no definite D call. Germline-derived CDR1 and CDR2 are MNHEY and SVGAGI. This CDR3 has 15 residues. Trimming removed 2 bases at V and 9 bases at J, with 14 bases between. The DNA of the CDR3 is TGTGCCAGCAGTTACGACTCGATCAGACCTTCACCCCTCCACTTT. Amino acids: CASSYDSIRPSPLHF.

Comment on this clonotype: The final CDR3 position lacks the conserved phenylalanine or tryptophan, pointing to a likely read error. The chain couples TRBV27 to TRBJ2-3; 7 bases match TRBD2. Germline V CDR1 and CDR2: MNHEY, SMNVEV (reference sequence). Trimming at V came to 5 bases and at J to 2 bases, leaving 10 bases not matched to a gene. The CDR3 sequence is 16 residues long. The CDR3 DNA sequence: TGTGCCAGCAGTGTGGGGACTACACAATACACAGATACGCAGTATCTT. Translation gives CASSVGTTQYTDTQYL.

Concerning this clonotype itself: A single base separates this from a much larger clone, so it may be a read error. The CDR3 reads CASSRLPEGTQYF. CDR3 nucleotide sequence: TGCGCCAGCAGCCGCCTTCCCGAAGGTACGCAGTATTTT. The chain joins TRBV4-1 to TRBJ2-3; D uncertain. This CDR3 comprises 13 residues. Trimming took off 4 bases at V and 8 bases at J, with 13 bases between the two ends. CDR1 and CDR2 (germline): MGHRA, YSYEKL.

This clonotype was counted only a few times. This chain uses TRBV30 with TRBJ2-1, with D uncertain. Deletions cut 4 bases from V and 8 bases from J, with 6 bases between. The CDR3 spans 10 residues. The germline CDR1 and CDR2 sequences are GTSNPN and SVGIG (reference sequence). The CDR3: CAWKGYEQFF. The CDR3 coding sequence is TGTGCCTGGAAGGGATATGAGCAGTTCTTC.

In this sample, this clonotype turned up many times. The chain recombines TRBV20-1 with TRBJ2-7, with D possibly matching TRBD2 (5 bases). V shed 6 bases and J shed 3 bases, with 21 bases lying between them. The CDR3 is 15 amino acids. Germline-derived CDR1 and CDR2 are DFQATT and SNEGSKA (reference sequence). The CDR3 DNA is TGCAGTGCAAACGAACTGGACTCTTGGGACTACGAGCAGTACTTC. This codes for CSANELDSWDYEQYF.

The chain employs TRBV2 and TRBJ1-4; possible D gene TRBD1, 6 bases. The CDR3 sequence is 16 residues long. V lost 7 bases, J lost 8 bases, and 23 bases lay in between. Per the germline V gene, CDR1 is SNHLY and CDR2 is FYNNEI. CDR3 sequence: CASNPMSGGFEEKLFF. Here the CDR3 DNA reads TGTGCCAGCAACCCAATGTCGGGGGGCTTCGAGGAAAAACTGTTTTTT.

The sample holds many counts of this clonotype. The chain joins TRBV12-3 or TRBV12-4 to TRBJ2-6, with 12 positions matching TRBD2. CDR3 length equals 16 residues. Unmatched junction bases numbered 3, after V lost 8 bases and J lost 1 base. The chain's CDR3 is CASYGLAGSGANVLTF. The CDR3 bases are TGTGCCAGCTATGGACTAGCGGGATCTGGGGCCAACGTCCTGACTTTC.

CDR3 nucleotide sequence: TGTGCCAGCAGTGGGGCTAGCGGGAGGGCCTTTATTAGGACAGATACGCAGTATTTT. It translates to CASSGASGRAFIRTDTQYF. The gene calls are TRBV2 and TRBJ2-3, with 12 nucleotides matching TRBD2. The CDR3 has 19 amino acids. V shed 4 bases and J 3 bases; nucleotides not matched to a gene: 14. CDR1 and CDR2 from the germline V gene are SNHLY and FYNNEI.

This clonotype was recorded a few times. This chain links TRBV20-1 with TRBJ2-2; 7 bases fit TRBD1. Germline CDR1 is DFQATT and CDR2 is SNEGSKA (reference sequence). The CDR3 runs to 13 residues. The V segment lost 5 bases and the J segment 4 bases; nucleotides outside the gene matches: 4. CDR3 amino acids: CSASQGPTGELFF. Here the CDR3 DNA reads TGCAGTGCTTCACAGGGGCCCACCGGGGAGCTGTTTTTT.

This clonotype has more than one count but fewer than ten. J is TRBJ2-7 and V is TRBV20-1; 8 nucleotides agree with TRBD2. This CDR3 is 16 amino acids long. CDR1 and CDR2 (germline): DFQATT, SNEGSKA (reference sequence). The trim removed 1 base at V and 0 bases at J, leaving 8 bases unmatched. CDR3: CSARGSGSSPSYEQYF. The CDR3 DNA follows: TGCAGTGCTAGAGGGAGCGGGAGTAGTCCCTCCTACGAGCAGTACTTC.

This rearrangement joins TRBV5-4 to TRBJ1-2; no reliable D call. This CDR3 comprises 11 residues. CDR1 is SGHNT and CDR2 is YYREEE in the germline V gene (reference sequence). V was cut by 2 bases and J by 13 bases, with 12 bases left in between. The CDR3 sequence is CASSFGHHSTF. The CDR3 DNA reads as TGTGCCAGCAGCTTCGGTCACCATTCCACCTTC.

A few counts support this clonotype. This sequence joins TRBV5-4 and TRBJ2-5, with TRBD1 identical over 7 bases. This CDR3 is 15 amino acids long. Germline values: CDR1 SGHNT, CDR2 YYREEE (reference sequence). The ends lost 2 bases at V and 0 bases at J; junction bases unmatched: 4. The CDR3 reads CASSFGQENQETQYF. The CDR3 DNA sequence: TGTGCCAGCAGCTTTGGACAGGAGAACCAAGAGACCCAGTACTTC.

This clonotype was seen ten or more times. The rearrangement links TRBV29-1 to TRBJ1-1; 9 bases line up with TRBD1. This CDR3 is 16 amino acids long. J gave up 0 bases and V 2 bases, and 7 bases lay outside the gene matches. Germline lookup yields CDR1 SQVTM and CDR2 ANQGSEA. The CDR3 nucleotides read TGCAGCGTTGAATTATTGGGGACAGGGCTGAACACTGAAGCTTTCTTT. It specifies CSVELLGTGLNTEAFF.

This sequence joins TRBV10-3 and TRBJ1-1; D unclear. The germline V gene encodes CDR1 ENHRY and CDR2 SYGVKD. The V gene lost 6 bases and the J gene lost 1 base, with 15 bases spanning the gap. This CDR3 has 15 amino acids. CDR3 sequence (DNA): TGTGCCATCAGCTCTACCCCGGACGAGAACACTGAAGCTTTCTTT. It is translated as CAISSTPDENTEAFF.

To note about this clonotype: This likely comes from a read error, as the CDR3 has no conserved phenylalanine or tryptophan at its end. The chain has TRBV5-6 and TRBJ2-5; D is perhaps TRBD1 (6 bases). The CDR3 length is 17 residues. The germline gives CDR1 SGHDT, CDR2 YYEEEE. V was cut by 3 bases and J by 1 base, with 19 bases left in between. CDR3 amino acids: CASSSRQVSPSQETQYS. The CDR3 DNA reads as TGTGCCAGCAGCTCTCGACAGGTCTCGCCCTCCCAAGAGACCCAGTACTCC.

Only a few counts were recorded for this clonotype. This chain joins TRBV7-6 and TRBJ2-7; 7 nucleotides line up with TRBD1. In germline, CDR1 is SGHVS, CDR2 FNYEAQ. The CDR3 runs 15 residues. V was clipped by 5 bases and J by 4 bases; unmatched bases: 11. The CDR3 DNA reads as TGTGCCAGCAGCCCTGAAGACAGGGAAATGTACGAGCAGTACTTC. Translation gives CASSPEDREMYEQYF.

This clonotype was counted only a few times. V usage is TRBV4-1 and J usage is TRBJ2-3; a possible D gene is TRBD2 (7 bases). Deletions cut 1 base from V and 0 bases from J, with 17 bases between. CDR1 is MGHRA, CDR2 YSYEKL, per germline. There are 18 residues in the CDR3. CDR3 in DNA: TGCGCCAGCAGCCAAGGATGGCCGGCGGGGGCAAGCACAGATACGCAGTATTTT. This gives the protein CASSQGWPAGASTDTQYF.

V gene TRBV7-2 combines with J gene TRBJ2-7; the match to TRBD2 covers 11 bases. The CDR3 is 16 residues long. Losses at the gene ends were 3 bases for V and 1 base for J; bases not matched to a gene: 5. Germline V gene sequence: CDR1 SGHTA, CDR2 FQGNSA. The CDR3 region has the DNA TGTGCCAGCAGCTTCGATCTAGCGGGGGGATCCTACGAGCAGTACTTC. It encodes CASSFDLAGGSYEQYF.

The J gene is TRBJ1-1, the V gene TRBV4-1, with 9 bases fitting TRBD1. The V segment lost 3 bases and the J segment 3 bases; nucleotides outside the gene matches: 5. CDR3 length: 15 amino acids. The V gene's germline CDR1 is MGHRA and CDR2 YSYEKL. The CDR3 spells CASSHLTGGYTEAFF. The DNA of the CDR3 is TGCGCCAGCAGCCACTTGACAGGGGGTTACACTGAAGCTTTCTTT.

This clonotype was seen a handful of times. The V and J genes are TRBV3-2 and TRBJ2-5; TRBD1, as called in the table, went unchecked against the DNA. TRBV3-2 is an annotated pseudogene. CDR3 length: 18 residues. Written as DNA, the CDR3 is TGTGCCAGCAGCCGAAGATGGTGGACAGGGGGTTGGCAGGAGACCCAGTACTTC. It is translated as CASSRRWWTGGWQETQYF.

V gene TRBV7-9 combines with J gene TRBJ2-1; a possible D gene is TRBD1 (6 bases). CDR3 length equals 16 residues. From germline, CDR1 is SEHNR and CDR2 FQNEAQ (reference sequence). The ends were cut back, 7 bases at V and 7 bases at J, with 23 bases in the middle. CDR3 in amino acids: CASTPEFRTVGNEQFF. CDR3 sequence (DNA): TGTGCCAGCACCCCGGAGTTCCGGACAGTCGGGAATGAGCAGTTCTTC. Together with reference TRBV7-9 and TRBJ2-1, the CDR3 gives the full variable domain: DTGVSQNPRHKITKRGQNVTFRCDPISEHNRLYWYRQTLGQGPEFLTYFQNEAQLEKSRLLSDRFSAERPKGSFSTLEIQRTEQGDSAMYLCASTPEFRTVGNEQFFGPGTRLTVL.

V and J are TRBV27 and TRBJ1-2; D unclear. Trimming shortened V by 4 bases and J by 4 bases, and 13 bases separated the two germline ends. The germline gives CDR1 MNHEY, CDR2 SMNVEV (reference sequence). This CDR3 is 14 amino acids long. The chain's CDR3 is CASSSRDTLYGYTF. As DNA, the CDR3 is TGTGCCAGCAGTTCTAGAGACACGCTCTATGGCTACACCTTC.

Worth noting for this clonotype: One base away lies a much larger clone, so this may be a sequencing read error. The chain combines TRBV29-1 with TRBJ2-3; unclear D gene. The CDR3 runs to 14 residues. Germline V CDR1 and CDR2: SQVTM, ANQGSEA. The CDR3 DNA reads as TGCGGCGTTGAAGGTCAACTTCACACAGATACGCAGTATTTT. Encoded protein: CGVEGQLHTDTQYF.

This clonotype was observed at least ten times. V and J are TRBV13 and TRBJ2-3; TRBD2 is a possible D gene (6 bases). Trimming removed 1 base from V and 3 bases from J, with 17 bases in between. Germline CDR1 reads PRHDT; CDR2 reads FYEKMQ (reference sequence). The CDR3 spans 17 residues. CDR3 in DNA: TGTGCCAGCAGCTTAGCGATGGAGCCCGGGGGAACAGATACGCAGTATTTT. It translates to CASSLAMEPGGTDTQYF. Full variable domain (remainder filled in from reference TRBV13 and TRBJ2-3): AAGVIQSPRHLIKEKRETATLKCYPIPRHDTVYWYQQGPGQDPQFLISFYEKMQSDKGSIPDRFSAQQFSDYHSELNMSSLELGDSALYFCASSLAMEPGGTDTQYFGPGTRLTVL.

The V call is TRBV19, the J call TRBJ2-7, with 8 bases identical to TRBD1. The V segment lost 8 bases and the J segment 5 bases; nucleotides outside the gene matches: 14. CDR3 size: 15 residues. From germline, CDR1 is LNHDA and CDR2 SQIVND (reference sequence). CDR3 nucleotides: TGTGCCAGTTCCACAGCACAGGGGGATAAGCACGAGCAGTACTTC. It encodes CASSTAQGDKHEQYF.

This clonotype was seen many times. The chain links TRBV20-1 to TRBJ1-1, with D perhaps TRBD1 (5 bases). This CDR3 is 12 amino acids long. Deletions cut 2 bases from V and 4 bases from J, with 8 bases between. From germline, CDR1 is DFQATT and CDR2 SNEGSKA (reference sequence). In nucleotides, the CDR3 is TGCAGTGCTAGACCCAGGGCCACTGAAGCTTTCTTT. The encoded protein is CSARPRATEAFF.

The rearrangement links TRBV7-2 to TRBJ1-5, with a weak D call TRBD1 (5 bases). CDR3 length: 16 amino acids. Germline CDR1 reads SGHTA; CDR2 reads FQGNSA. Trimming shortened V by 5 bases and J by 1 base, and 15 bases separated the two germline ends. CDR3 DNA: TGTGCCAGCAGCACAAACCCGGACACAAGCAATCAGCCCCAGCATTTT. Its translation: CASSTNPDTSNQPQHF.